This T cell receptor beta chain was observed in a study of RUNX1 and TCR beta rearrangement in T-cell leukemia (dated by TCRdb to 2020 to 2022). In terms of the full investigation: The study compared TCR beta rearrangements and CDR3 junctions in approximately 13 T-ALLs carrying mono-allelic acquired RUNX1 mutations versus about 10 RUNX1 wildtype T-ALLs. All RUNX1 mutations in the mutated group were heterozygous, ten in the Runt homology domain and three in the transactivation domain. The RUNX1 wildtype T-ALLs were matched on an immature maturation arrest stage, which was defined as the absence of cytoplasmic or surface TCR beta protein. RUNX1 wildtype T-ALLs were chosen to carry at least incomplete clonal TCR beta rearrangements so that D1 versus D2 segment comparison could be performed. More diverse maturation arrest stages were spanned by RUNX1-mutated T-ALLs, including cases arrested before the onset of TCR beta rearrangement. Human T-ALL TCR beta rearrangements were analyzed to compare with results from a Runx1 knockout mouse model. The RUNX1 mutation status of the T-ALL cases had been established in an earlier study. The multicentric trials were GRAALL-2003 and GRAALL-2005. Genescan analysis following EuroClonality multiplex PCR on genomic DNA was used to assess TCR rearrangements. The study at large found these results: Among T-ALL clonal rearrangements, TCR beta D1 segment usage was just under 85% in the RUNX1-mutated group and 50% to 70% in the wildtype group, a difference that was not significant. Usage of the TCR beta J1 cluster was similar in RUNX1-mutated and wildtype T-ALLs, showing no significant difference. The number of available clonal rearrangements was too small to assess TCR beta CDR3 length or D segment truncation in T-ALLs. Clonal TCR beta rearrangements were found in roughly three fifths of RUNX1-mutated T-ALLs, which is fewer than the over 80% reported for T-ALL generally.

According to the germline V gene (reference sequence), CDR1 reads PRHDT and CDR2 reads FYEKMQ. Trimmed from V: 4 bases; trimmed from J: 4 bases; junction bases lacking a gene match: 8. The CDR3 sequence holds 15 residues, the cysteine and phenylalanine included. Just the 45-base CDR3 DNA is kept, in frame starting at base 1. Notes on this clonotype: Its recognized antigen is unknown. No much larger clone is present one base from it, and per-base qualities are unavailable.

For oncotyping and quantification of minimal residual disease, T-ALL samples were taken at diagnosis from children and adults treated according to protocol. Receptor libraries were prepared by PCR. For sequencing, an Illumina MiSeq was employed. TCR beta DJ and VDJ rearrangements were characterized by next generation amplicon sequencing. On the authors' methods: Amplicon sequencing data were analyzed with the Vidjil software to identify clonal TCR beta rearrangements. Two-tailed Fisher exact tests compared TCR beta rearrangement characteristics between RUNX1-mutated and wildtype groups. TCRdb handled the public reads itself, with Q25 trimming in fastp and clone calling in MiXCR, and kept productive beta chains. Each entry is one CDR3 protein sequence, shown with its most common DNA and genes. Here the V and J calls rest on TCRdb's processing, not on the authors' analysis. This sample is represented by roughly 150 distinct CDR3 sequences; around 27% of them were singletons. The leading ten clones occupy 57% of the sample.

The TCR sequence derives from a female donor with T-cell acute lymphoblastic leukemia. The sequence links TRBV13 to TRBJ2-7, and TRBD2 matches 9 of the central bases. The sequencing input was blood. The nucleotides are TGTGCCAGCAGCTCTAGCGGGGAATGGGCTTACGAGCAGTACTTC. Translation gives CASSSSGEWAYEQYF.